The entry that follows covers one T cell receptor beta chain sequence. This sample is drawn from a study of cytotoxic CD8 clonotypes in ibrutinib-treated CLL. Study as a whole: Sequenced samples delivered averages of 250,000 to 300,000 productive templates and around 90,000 productive rearrangements.

Germline CDR1 reads MNHEY; CDR2 reads SVGAGI. This CDR3 spans 13 amino acids. V was cut by 0 bases and J by 4 bases, with 7 bases left in between. Sequenced by immunoSEQ multiplex PCR; TCRdb stores in-frame clones only, minus some. Of 20,000 to 30,000 clones listed, roughly 70% were seen once; the top ten hold more than 40%. The sample was PBMCs, taken after 12 months of ibrutinib treatment. The TCR sequence derives from a human donor with chronic lymphocytic leukemia. The chain has TRBV6-5 and TRBJ2-7; D call uncertain. This CDR3 reads CASSYSRRYEQYF. The CDR3 DNA sequence: TGTGCCAGCAGTTACTCGCGGCGATACGAGCAGTACTTC.